This T cell receptor (beta chain) was retrieved from a study of shared clonotypes between healthy human individuals. Those who donated, Caucasian adults without exception, all lived in Nashville, Tennessee. This CDR3 has 14 amino acids. J lost 2 bases, V lost 6 bases, and 3 bases had no gene match. CDR1 is LNHDA, CDR2 SQIVND, per germline (reference sequence). This clone was seen at least ten times. The sample carries other DNA sequences with the same CDR3. Sequencing was performed on unsorted PBMC DNA using ten immunoSEQ deep assay plates. Sequencing used immunoSEQ multiplex PCR; TCRdb keeps in-frame clones, though not all of them. The sample has 75,000 to 100,000 clones, around 47% seen once.

The receptor's source is a middle-aged woman in good health. Some clones in this sample may be carry-over from other donors' samples. The chain joins TRBV19 to TRBJ1-5; 8 bases are shared with TRBD1. Sequenced: PBMCs. The CDR3 DNA reads TGTGCCAGTAGGGCAGGGGGCGGCAATCAGCCCCAGCATTTT. Translated: CASRAGGGNQPQHF.